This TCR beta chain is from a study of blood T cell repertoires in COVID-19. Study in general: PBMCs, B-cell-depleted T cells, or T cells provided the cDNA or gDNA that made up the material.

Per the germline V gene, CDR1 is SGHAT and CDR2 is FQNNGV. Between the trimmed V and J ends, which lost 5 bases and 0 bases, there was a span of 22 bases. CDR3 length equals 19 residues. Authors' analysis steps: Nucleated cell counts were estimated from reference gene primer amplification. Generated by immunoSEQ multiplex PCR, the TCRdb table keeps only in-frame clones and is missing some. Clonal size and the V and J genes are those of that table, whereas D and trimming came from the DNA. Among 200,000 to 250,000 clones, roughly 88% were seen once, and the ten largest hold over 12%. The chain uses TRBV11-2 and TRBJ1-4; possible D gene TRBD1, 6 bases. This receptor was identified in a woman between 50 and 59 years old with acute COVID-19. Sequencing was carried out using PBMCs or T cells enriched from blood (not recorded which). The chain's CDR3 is CASSPKTGHLRATNEKLFF. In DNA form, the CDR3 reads TGTGCCAGCAGCCCAAAGACGGGACACCTTCGAGCAACTAATGAAAAACTGTTTTTT.